The 12 T cell receptor delta chains below all came from one sample that was sequenced in a study of Vδ1+ human thymocytes. Study conclusions and caveats: Thymic TRG and TRD repertoires appeared highly polyclonal, with Gaussian CDR3 length distributions.

These receptors have no known antigen. RNA was extracted from the cells and then reverse transcribed. The CDR3 regions were amplified by multiplex PCR from V-gene primers to a constant-region primer. TCRdb re-called the multiplex PCR reads using CATT. The data show about 75,000 delta-chain clones, around 32% seen once. The sequenced sample was Vdelta1+ gamma-delta thymocytes from the thymus. Sample subset: FACS-sorted CD3+ TCRalphabeta- TCRVdelta1+ TCRVdelta2- thymocytes. The origin of the receptors is a boy younger than two who had congenital heart surgery.

The chain couples TRDV1 to TRDJ1; 9 bases fit TRDD3. The CDR3 has 17 amino acids. From germline, CDR1 is TSWWSYY and CDR2 QGS. Trimming at V came to 1 base and at J to 6 bases, leaving 12 bases not matched to a gene. The DNA for the CDR3 is TGTGCTCTTGGGGAACGTCAACTGGGGGACCCGGGGAATAAACTCATCTTT. It translates to CALGERQLGDPGNKLIF.

The rearrangement joins TRDV1 to TRDJ1; D gene uncertain. Trimming stripped 1 base from V and 0 bases from J, with 9 bases between. This CDR3 has 15 amino acids. CDR1 TSWWSYY and CDR2 QGS come from the germline V gene. CDR3 in amino acids: CALGEPPRYTDKLIF. The CDR3 DNA is TGTGCTCTTGGGGAACCCCCCAGGTACACCGATAAACTCATCTTT.

In this sample, this clone turned up a few times. This chain joins TRDV1 and TRDJ1; 7 bases are shared with TRDD3. V trimming: 0 bases; J trimming: 1 base; junction bases outside the gene matches: 20. This CDR3 region has 21 residues. Germline V gene lookup returns CDR1 TSWWSYY and CDR2 QGS. The CDR3 bases are TGTGCTCTTGGGGAACTACGAGTCACCGGGCGCATGGGGGACGGCACCGATAAACTCATCTTT. Translated: CALGELRVTGRMGDGTDKLIF.

V and J are TRDV2 and TRDJ1; no reliable D call. The CDR3 contains 19 residues. V was clipped by 5 bases and J by 3 bases, with 30 bases between them. Germline V CDR1 and CDR2: GEAIGNYY, EKD. CDR3 protein: CACALAWCDHFRVSDKLIF. The CDR3 nucleotides are TGTGCCTGTGCCCTCGCCTGGTGTGACCACTTTAGGGTGTCCGATAAACTCATCTTT.

This clone was counted only a few times. The chain employs TRDV1 and TRDJ1; TRDD3 matches 13 bases. The CDR3 runs 20 residues. V gave up 3 bases and J gave up 1 base; unmatched junction bases: 14. Germline V gene sequence: CDR1 TSWWSYY, CDR2 QGS. The CDR3 here is CALGEPRTGGYAWGTDKLIF. The CDR3 bases are TGTGCTCTTGGGGAGCCCCGTACTGGGGGATACGCGTGGGGCACCGATAAACTCATCTTT.

This clone came up a few times. This chain connects TRDV1 to TRDJ1; TRDD3 matches at 10 bases. Germline-derived CDR1 and CDR2 are TSWWSYY and QGS. After removal of 7 bases from V and 2 bases from J, the junction contained 10 bases not matched to a gene. CDR3 length: 16 amino acids. CDR3 nucleotides: TGTGCTCTTGTTATGGGGGATACCCGTAGGACCGATAAACTCATCTTT. The encoded protein is CALVMGDTRRTDKLIF.

Details on this clone: One junction end does not reproduce the germline sequence, and a read error may be involved. This rearrangement joins TRDV1 to TRDJ1; tentatively, D is TRDD3 (5 bases). The CDR3 covers 15 residues. Germline CDR1 and CDR2: TSWWSYY and QGS. The CDR3 protein is CALGGGQRLTGELTF. The DNA for the CDR3 is TGTGCTCTTGGGGGAGGTCAGAGACTGACTGGCGAACTCACCTTT.

This clone was recorded at least ten times. V usage is TRDV2 and J usage is TRDJ3, with D perhaps matching TRDD3 (5 bases). CDR3 length equals 17 residues. V dropped 1 base and J dropped 1 base, with 10 bases sitting between them. CDR1 is GEAIGNYY and CDR2 is EKD in the germline V gene. CDR3 loop: CACDTGACSWDTRQMFF. The CDR3 nucleotides are TGTGCCTGTGACACGGGGGCCTGTTCCTGGGACACCCGACAGATGTTTTTC.

The V call is TRDV1, the J call TRDJ1, with D unresolved. The CDR3 is 16 residues long. Germline assignment: CDR1 TSWWSYY and CDR2 QGS. Trimming pared 0 bases from V and 0 bases from J, leaving 11 bases between. The CDR3 region is CALGELPLEYTDKLIF. In nucleotides, the CDR3 is TGTGCTCTTGGGGAACTTCCTCTCGAGTACACCGATAAACTCATCTTT.

This rearrangement joins TRDV1 to TRDJ1; no clear D. Trimming cost V 0 bases and J 0 bases, with 11 bases left between them. The CDR3 totals 16 residues. In germline, CDR1 is TSWWSYY, CDR2 QGS. The CDR3 here is CALGELRAMYTDKLIF. The CDR3 coding sequence is TGTGCTCTTGGGGAACTCCGGGCCATGTACACCGATAAACTCATCTTT.

The chain couples TRDV1 to TRDJ1; TRDD3 might be the D (6 bases). Trimming shortened V by 4 bases and J by 2 bases, and 14 bases separated the two germline ends. The V gene's germline CDR1 is TSWWSYY and CDR2 QGS. The CDR3 is 15 residues long. The CDR3 loop reads CALGGLGRNTDKLIF. CDR3 in DNA: TGTGCTCTTGGGGGACTGGGCCGAAATACCGATAAACTCATCTTT.

The V call is TRDV1, the J call TRDJ1; no definite D call. The CDR3 covers 17 residues. CDR1 is TSWWSYY, CDR2 QGS, per germline. Trimming shortened V by 4 bases and J by 0 bases, and 18 bases separated the two germline ends. In nucleotides, the CDR3 is TGTGCTCTTGGGGTCGCCCCATCCGGGGTTTACACCGATAAACTCATCTTT. Its translation is CALGVAPSGVYTDKLIF.